This record concerns one TCR beta chain sequence. Its antigen is not identified. Unrecorded immune exposures were likely, despite nominal health at sampling. This entry is derived from a study of cytomegalovirus exposure and HLA in healthy donors. Study-wide findings and caveats: An assumption of roughly uniform sequencing depth across donors underlay the presence/absence analyses. For most TCR beta V segments, an earlier analysis put the productive rate at about 90% or about 30% of the time.

Primers included in the PCR were 60 Vbeta and 13 Jbeta primers. Only in-frame clones appear in the TCRdb table, and some are missing; sequencing was by immunoSEQ multiplex PCR. The data contain about 190,000 clones, around 83% of them singletons. Trimming removed 4 bases from V and 7 bases from J, with 11 bases in between. This CDR3 spans 12 amino acids. Germline CDR1 SGHNT, CDR2 YENEEA. The sample taken for sequencing was PBMCs. The genes are TRBV11-3 and TRBJ2-7; tentative D call: TRBD2 (5 bases). The TCR comes from a woman aged 50 to 60 in good health and CMV-seropositive. The chain's CDR3 is CASSSRAGEQYF. The DNA for the CDR3 is TGTGCCAGCAGCTCTAGGGCGGGTGAGCAGTACTTC.